This T cell receptor (beta chain) originates from a study of shared clonotypes between healthy human individuals. Study summary: The composition of the donors was a couple of women and three men aged 18 to 49. Per-donor plates numbered three CD4 naive, three CD4 memory, two CD8 naive and one CD8 memory.

Method: immunoSEQ multiplex PCR; TCRdb's copy keeps in-frame clones and lacks some. In the table there are some 800,000 clones, about 92% of which are singletons. Whole-study results and caveats: Some naive CD4 clonotypes, about 5%, turned up in common across several donors. Non-shared clonotypes had lower generation probabilities than those shared by all four donors.

Of note for this clone: Its target is unknown.

Naive CD8 cells, CD45RO-negative and positively selected for CCR7, excluded terminally differentiated effector memory CD45RA+ cells. The V segment lost 5 bases and the J segment 8 bases; nucleotides outside the gene matches: 5. The CDR3 has 13 residues. Germline-derived CDR1 and CDR2 are SGHVS and FNYEAQ. The chain couples TRBV7-6 to TRBJ2-1; the match to TRBD2 covers 8 bases. Material: naive CD8+ T cells sorted from blood. The receptor was derived from a man aged 25 to 40 in good health. The CDR3 DNA is TGTGCCAGCAGCCTCGCAGCGGGGGATGAGCAGTTCTTC. It encodes CASSLAAGDEQFF.